A single T cell receptor beta chain is shown here with its context. Its target is unknown. Donors included only healthy HIV-negative adults lacking recent acute infections or vaccinations. The data were obtained in a study of shared clonotypes between healthy human individuals. Overall study findings and caveats: Naive CD4 clonotype sharing across a handful of donors was 4.5% to 6%.

Germline lookup yields CDR1 PRHDT and CDR2 FYEKMQ (reference sequence). V shed 0 bases and J shed 0 bases, with 6 bases lying between them. CDR3 length: 15 amino acids. Sequenced by immunoSEQ multiplex PCR; TCRdb stores in-frame clones only, minus some. The sample carries approximately 1,000,000 clones, around 82% recorded once. The clonotype originates from a man younger than 35 in good health. Some clones in this sample may be carry-over from other donors' samples. What was sequenced was memory CD4+ T cells from PBMCs. Subset indicated: CD45RA-negative fraction. The V gene is TRBV13, the J gene TRBJ1-3; D ambiguous. The CDR3 nucleotides are TGTGCCAGCAGCTTAGGCCGATTCTCTGGAAACACCATATATTTT. As protein: CASSLGRFSGNTIYF.